Here is one T cell receptor (beta chain) with its context. Its specificity is not known. This sample is part of a study of molecular identifiers for immune sequencing clone quantification. Regarding the study as a whole: Effector cells kept over 97% of their molecules in clones above 20 RNA copies, while naive cells kept under 1% there. A single cell's spiked Jurkat TCR RNA was reportedly detectable among one million naive cells. Molecules of identical TCR sharing a barcode could underestimate highly expanded clone sizes.

Previously reported methods and listed TCR primers produced the bulk TCR libraries. One entry per CDR3 protein, called by TCRdb with MiXCR from the PCR reads. The table has hundreds of thousands of distinct CDR3 sequences, under 25% seen once. The ends were cut back, 5 bases at V and 2 bases at J, with 10 bases in the middle. Per germline, CDR1 MDHEN and CDR2 SYDVKM. This CDR3 contains 13 residues. The V gene is TRBV28, the J gene TRBJ2-7, with D uncertain. Sequencing was done on a sample of naive CD8+ T cells from blood, with Jurkat cell RNA spiked in. Subset described: FACS-sorted CD8+CD4-CCR7+CD45RA+ naive T cells. This clonotype was sampled from a human donor in good health. Some libraries in this study had Jurkat cell RNA spiked in. CDR3 coding DNA: TGTGCCAGCAGTCCCCCTGTCGCCTACGAGCAGTACTTC. This codes for CASSPPVAYEQYF.